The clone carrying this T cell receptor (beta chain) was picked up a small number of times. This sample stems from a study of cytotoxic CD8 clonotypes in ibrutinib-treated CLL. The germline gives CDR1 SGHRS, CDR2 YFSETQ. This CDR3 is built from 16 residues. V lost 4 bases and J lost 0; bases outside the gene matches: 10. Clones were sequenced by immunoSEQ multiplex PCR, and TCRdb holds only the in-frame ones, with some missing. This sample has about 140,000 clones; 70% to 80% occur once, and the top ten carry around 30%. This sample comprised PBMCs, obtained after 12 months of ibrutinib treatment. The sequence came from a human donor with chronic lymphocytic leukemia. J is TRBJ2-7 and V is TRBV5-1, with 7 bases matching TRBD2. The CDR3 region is CASSTTSSGVSYEQYF. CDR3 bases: TGCGCCAGCAGCACAACATCTAGCGGAGTCTCCTACGAGCAGTACTTC.